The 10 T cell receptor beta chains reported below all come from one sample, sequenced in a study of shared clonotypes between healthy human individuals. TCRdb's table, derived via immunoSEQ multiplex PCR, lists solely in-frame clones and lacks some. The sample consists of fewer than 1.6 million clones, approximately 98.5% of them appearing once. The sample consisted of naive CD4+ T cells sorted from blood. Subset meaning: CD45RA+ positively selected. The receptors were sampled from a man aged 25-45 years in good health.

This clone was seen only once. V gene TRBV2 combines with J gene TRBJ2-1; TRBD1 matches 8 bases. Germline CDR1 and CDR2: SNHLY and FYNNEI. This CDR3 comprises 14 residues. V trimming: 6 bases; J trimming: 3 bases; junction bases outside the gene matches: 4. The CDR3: CASRPDRGYNEQFF. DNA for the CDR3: TGTGCCAGCAGGCCCGACAGGGGCTACAATGAGCAGTTCTTC.

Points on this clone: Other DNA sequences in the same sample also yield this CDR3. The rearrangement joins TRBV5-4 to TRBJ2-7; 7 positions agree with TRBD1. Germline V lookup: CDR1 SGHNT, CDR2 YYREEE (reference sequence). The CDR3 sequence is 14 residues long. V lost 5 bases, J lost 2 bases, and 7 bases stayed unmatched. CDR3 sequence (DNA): TGTGCCAGCAGTTCCCGGGACAGCACCTACGAGCAGTACTTC. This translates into CASSSRDSTYEQYF.

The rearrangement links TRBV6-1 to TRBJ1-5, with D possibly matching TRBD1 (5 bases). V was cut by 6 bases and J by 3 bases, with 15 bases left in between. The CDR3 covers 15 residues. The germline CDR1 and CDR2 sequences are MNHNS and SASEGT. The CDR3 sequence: CASRITGGFNQPQHF. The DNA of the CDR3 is TGTGCCAGCAGAATAACGGGGGGGTTCAATCAGCCCCAGCATTTT.

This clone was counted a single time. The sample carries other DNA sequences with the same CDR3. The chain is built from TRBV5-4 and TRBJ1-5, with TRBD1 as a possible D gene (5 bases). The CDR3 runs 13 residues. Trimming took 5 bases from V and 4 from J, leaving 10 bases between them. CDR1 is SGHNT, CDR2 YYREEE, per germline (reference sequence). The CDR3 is CASSSDRNQPQHF. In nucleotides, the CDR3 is TGTGCCAGCAGTTCAGACAGAAATCAGCCCCAGCATTTT. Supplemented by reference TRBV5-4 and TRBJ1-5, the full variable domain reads ETGVTQSPTHLIKTRGQQVTLRCSSQSGHNTVSWYQQALGQGPQFIFQYYREEENGRGNFPPRFSGLQFPNYSSELNVNALELDDSALYLCASSSDRNQPQHFGDGTRLSIL.

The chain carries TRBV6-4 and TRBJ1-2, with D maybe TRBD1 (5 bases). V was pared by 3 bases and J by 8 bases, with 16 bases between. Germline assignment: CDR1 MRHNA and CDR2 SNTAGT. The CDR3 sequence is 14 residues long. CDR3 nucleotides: TGTGCCAGCAGTGAATTCCAGGGATCCCCCGGCTACACCTTC. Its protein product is CASSEFQGSPGYTF.

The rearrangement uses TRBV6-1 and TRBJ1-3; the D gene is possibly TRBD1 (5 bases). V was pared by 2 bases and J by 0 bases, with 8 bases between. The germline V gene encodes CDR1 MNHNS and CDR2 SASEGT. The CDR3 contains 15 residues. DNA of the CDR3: TGTGCCAGCAGTGAAAGGGGTTACTCTGGAAACACCATATATTTT. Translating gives CASSERGYSGNTIYF.

CDR3: CASSTDRGLYEQYF. The CDR3 coding sequence is TGTGCCAGCAGTACGGACAGGGGGCTGTACGAGCAGTACTTC. J is TRBJ2-7 and V is TRBV6-5; 11 nucleotides agree with TRBD1. V lost 5 bases to trimming and J lost 4 bases; unmatched junction nucleotides: 4. The germline gives CDR1 MNHEY, CDR2 SVGAGI. The CDR3 runs 14 residues.

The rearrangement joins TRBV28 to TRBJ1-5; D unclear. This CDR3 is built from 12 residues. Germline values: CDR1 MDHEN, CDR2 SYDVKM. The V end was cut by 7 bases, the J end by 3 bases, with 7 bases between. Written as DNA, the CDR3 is TGTGCCAGCACACTGTCCAATCAGCCCCAGCATTTT. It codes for CASTLSNQPQHF.

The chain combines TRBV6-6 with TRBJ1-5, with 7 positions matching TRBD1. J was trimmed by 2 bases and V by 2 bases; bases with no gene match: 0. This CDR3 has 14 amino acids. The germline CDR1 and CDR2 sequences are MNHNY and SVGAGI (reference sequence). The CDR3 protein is CASSYGTGNQPQHF. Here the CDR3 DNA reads TGTGCCAGCAGTTACGGGACAGGCAATCAGCCCCAGCATTTT.

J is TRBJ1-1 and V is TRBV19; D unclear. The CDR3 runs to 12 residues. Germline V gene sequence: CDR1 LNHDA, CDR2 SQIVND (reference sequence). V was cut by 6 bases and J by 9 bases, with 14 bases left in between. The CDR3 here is CASRDSGSQAFF. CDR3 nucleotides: TGTGCCAGTAGGGACTCCGGGTCCCAAGCTTTCTTT.